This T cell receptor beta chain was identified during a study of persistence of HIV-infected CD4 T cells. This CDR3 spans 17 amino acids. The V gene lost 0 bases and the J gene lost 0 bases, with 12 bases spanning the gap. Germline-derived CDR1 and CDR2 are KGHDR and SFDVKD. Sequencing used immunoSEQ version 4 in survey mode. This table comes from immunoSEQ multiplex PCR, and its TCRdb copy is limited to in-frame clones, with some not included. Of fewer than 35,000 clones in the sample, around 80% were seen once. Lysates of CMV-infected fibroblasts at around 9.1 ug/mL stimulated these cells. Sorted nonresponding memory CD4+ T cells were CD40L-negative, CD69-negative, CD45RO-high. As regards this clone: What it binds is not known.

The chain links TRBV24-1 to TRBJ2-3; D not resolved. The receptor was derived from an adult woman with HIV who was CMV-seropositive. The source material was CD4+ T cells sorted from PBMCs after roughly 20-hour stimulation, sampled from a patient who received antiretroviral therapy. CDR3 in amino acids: CATSDLPGRTSTDTQYF. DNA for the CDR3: TGTGCCACCAGTGATTTGCCGGGCAGAACTAGCACAGATACGCAGTATTTT.